This TCR beta chain was recorded in a study of type 1 and type 2 diabetes patients. Across the study: Participants included type 1 and type 2 diabetes patients plus nondiabetic controls.

Remarks on this clonotype: The antigen is unknown. The missing conserved phenylalanine or tryptophan at the end of this CDR3 makes a read error likely.

Study findings and constraints: In type 2 diabetes, highly-expanded CD4+ clones took a median 3.9% of reads.

Genomic DNA was the PCR template. The TCR beta CDR3 region was amplified using 30 forward and 13 reverse primers. MiXCR, applied by TCRdb to the multiplex PCR reads, yields one record per CDR3 protein. Here the sample spans about 250,000 distinct CDR3 sequences, over 45% being singletons. From germline, CDR1 is DFQATT and CDR2 SNEGSKA (reference sequence). The length of the CDR3 is 12 residues. The sequence derives from a young man with type 2 diabetes. J is TRBJ1-5 and V is TRBV20-1; D is unclear. Sequencing used peripheral blood mononuclear cells (PBMCs). This CDR3 reads CSARGGNRPQHS. CDR3 DNA: TGCAGTGCTAGAGGCGGCAATCGGCCCCAGCATTCT.